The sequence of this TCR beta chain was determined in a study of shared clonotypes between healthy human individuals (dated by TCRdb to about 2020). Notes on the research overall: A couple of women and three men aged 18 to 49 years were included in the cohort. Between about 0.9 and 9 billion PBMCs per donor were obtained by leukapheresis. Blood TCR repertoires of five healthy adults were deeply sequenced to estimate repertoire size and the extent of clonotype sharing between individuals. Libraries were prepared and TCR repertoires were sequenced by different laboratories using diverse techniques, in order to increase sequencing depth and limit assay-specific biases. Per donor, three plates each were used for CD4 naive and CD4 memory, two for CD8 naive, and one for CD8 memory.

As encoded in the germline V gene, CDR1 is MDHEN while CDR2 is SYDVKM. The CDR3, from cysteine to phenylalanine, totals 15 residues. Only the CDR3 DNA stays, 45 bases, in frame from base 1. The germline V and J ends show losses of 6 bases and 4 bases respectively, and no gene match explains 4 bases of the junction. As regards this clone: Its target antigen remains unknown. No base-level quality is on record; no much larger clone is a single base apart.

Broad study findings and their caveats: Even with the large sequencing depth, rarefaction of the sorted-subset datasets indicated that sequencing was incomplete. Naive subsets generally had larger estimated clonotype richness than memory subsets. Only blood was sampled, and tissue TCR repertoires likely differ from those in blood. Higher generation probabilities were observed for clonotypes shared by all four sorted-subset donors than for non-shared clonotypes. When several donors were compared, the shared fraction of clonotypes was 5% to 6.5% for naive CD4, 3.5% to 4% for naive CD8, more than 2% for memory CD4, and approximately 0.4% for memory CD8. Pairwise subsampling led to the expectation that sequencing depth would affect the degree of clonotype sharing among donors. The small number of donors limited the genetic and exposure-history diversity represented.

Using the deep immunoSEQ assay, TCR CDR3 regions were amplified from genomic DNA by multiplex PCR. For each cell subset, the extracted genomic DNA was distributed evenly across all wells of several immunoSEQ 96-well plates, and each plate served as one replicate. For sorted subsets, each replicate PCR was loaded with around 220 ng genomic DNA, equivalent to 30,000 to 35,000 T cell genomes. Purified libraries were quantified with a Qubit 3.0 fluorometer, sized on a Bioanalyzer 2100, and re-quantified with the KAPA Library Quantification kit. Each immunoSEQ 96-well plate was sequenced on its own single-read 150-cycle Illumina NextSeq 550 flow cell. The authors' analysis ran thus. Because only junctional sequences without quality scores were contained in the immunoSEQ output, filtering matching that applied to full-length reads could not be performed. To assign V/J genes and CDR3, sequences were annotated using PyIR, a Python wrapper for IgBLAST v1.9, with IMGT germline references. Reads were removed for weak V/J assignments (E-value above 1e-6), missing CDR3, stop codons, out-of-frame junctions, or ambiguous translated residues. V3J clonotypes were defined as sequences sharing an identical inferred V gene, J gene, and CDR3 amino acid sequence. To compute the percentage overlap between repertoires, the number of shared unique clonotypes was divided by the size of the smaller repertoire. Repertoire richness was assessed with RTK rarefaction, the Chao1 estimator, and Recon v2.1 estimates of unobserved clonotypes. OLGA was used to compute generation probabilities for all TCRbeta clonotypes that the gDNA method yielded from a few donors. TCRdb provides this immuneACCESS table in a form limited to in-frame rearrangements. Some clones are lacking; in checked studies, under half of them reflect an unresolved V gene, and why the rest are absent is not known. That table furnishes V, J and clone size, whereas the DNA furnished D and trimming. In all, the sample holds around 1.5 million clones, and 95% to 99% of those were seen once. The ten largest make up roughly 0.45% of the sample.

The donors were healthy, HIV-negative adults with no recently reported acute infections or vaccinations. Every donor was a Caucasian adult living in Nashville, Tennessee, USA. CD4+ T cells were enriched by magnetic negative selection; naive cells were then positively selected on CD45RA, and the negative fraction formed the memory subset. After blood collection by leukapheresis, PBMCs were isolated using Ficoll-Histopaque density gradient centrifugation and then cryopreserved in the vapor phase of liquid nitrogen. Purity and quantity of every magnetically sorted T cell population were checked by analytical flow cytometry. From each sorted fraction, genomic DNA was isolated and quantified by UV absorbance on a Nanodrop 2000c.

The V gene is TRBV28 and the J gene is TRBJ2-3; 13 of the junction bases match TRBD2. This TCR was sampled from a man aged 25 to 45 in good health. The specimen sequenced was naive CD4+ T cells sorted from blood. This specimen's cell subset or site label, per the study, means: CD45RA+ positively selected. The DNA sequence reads TGTGCCAGCAGGACCGGACTAGCGGGAGCAGATACGCAGTATTTT. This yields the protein CASRTGLAGADTQYF.